This T cell receptor (beta chain) was recorded in a study of graft-versus-host responses after intestinal transplantation. Regarding the study as a whole: Early post-transplant HvG declines tracked with peak circulating GvH clone levels.

Remarks on this clone: What it binds is not known.

Germline CDR1 SGHVS, CDR2 FNYEAQ. V shed 4 bases, J shed 6 bases, and the junction held 5 bases outside the gene matches. The CDR3 consists of 14 residues. Only in-frame clones appear in the TCRdb table, and some are missing; sequencing was by immunoSEQ multiplex PCR. The sample holds about 97,000 clones, 91% seen once. Here the sequenced sample was unstimulated CD4+ T cells sorted from spleen or lymph node cells, taken before transplant. V is TRBV7-6 and J is TRBJ2-1; TRBD1 agrees at 8 bases. This clonotype was sampled from a human donor who was the organ donor for an intestinal transplant. In DNA, the CDR3 is TGTGCCAGCAGCTCGCAGGGGGCAGGCAATGAGCAGTTCTTC. It encodes CASSSQGAGNEQFF.